This T cell receptor beta chain was identified in a study of blood T cell repertoires in COVID-19. Study background: PBMCs, B-cell-depleted T cells, or T cells were the source of the cDNA or gDNA that made up the material.

This clone was seen a single time. The CDR3 runs to 13 residues. The ends were cut back, 6 bases at V and 6 bases at J, with 14 bases in the middle. Original handling: Reference gene primer amplification gave estimated nucleated cell counts. The assay was immunoSEQ multiplex PCR, and TCRdb's table has in-frame clones only and misses some. The DNA was the basis for D and trimming; V, J and clone size are from that table. The sample consists of under 200,000 clones, 89% of them appearing once. The sequence derives from a woman aged 18-30 years who had recovered from COVID-19. The material sequenced was PBMCs or T cells enriched from blood (not recorded which). The V gene is TRBV12-3 or TRBV12-4, the J gene TRBJ1-1, with D unresolved. The CDR3 DNA reads TGTGCCAGCAGCCTAATCCAGGCAGCTGAAGCTTTCTTT. Its translation: CASSLIQAAEAFF.